The rows below give T cell receptor beta chains drawn from one sample of a study of early T cells in non-severe SARS-CoV-2 infection. One entry per CDR3 protein results from TCRdb running MiXCR on the 5' RACE reads. The sample lists about 77,000 distinct CDR3 sequences, roughly 9.6% occurring once. The sample consisted of whole blood. The receptors stem from an adult who was a healthcare worker with PCR-confirmed SARS-CoV-2 infection or an uninfected control (not recorded which). CDR3s include the opening cysteine and the closing phenylalanine or tryptophan. A D gene is named only where the DNA matches it firmly. Expanded clones get a size class; other rows say once, few or many, or leave the size out.

>-|many|TRBJ1-3|TRBV10-3
TGTGCCATCAGTGTACCGACAGGTCCCTCTGGAAACACCATATATTTT
CAISVPTGPSGNTIYF
>-|-|TRBJ2-2|TRBV4-1
TGCGCCAGCAGCCAAGCATGGAGTGCCCTTACCGGGGAGCTGTTTTTT
CASSQAWSALTGELFF
>TRBD2|few|TRBJ2-3|TRBV10-3
TGTGCCATCAGTGCGACTGGACTAGCGCGTACAGATACGCAGTATTTT
CAISATGLARTDTQYF
>TRBD2|few|TRBJ2-4|TRBV20-1
TGCAGTGCTAGGGAGGGGACTAGCGGGACACTAGCCAAAAACATTCAGTACTTC
CSAREGTSGTLAKNIQYF
>TRBD1|many|TRBJ1-5|TRBV7-9
TGTGCCAGCAGCGAGACAGGGGGTGTCCAGCCCCAGCATTTT
CASSETGGVQPQHF
>-|many|TRBJ1-1|TRBV27
TGTGCCAGCAGTTTGTTGGGGAACACTGAAGCTTTCTTT
CASSLLGNTEAFF
>TRBD1|few|TRBJ2-3|TRBV7-3
TGTGCCAGCAGCTCATTTCAGGGGGAAGCAGATACGCAGTATTTT
CASSSFQGEADTQYF
>-|many|TRBJ1-2|TRBV11-2
TGTGCCAGCAGCCCGCGGCAGGGGTTGAACTATGGCTACACCTTC
CASSPRQGLNYGYTF
>TRBD1|few|TRBJ1-6|TRBV7-9
TGTGCCAGCAGCTTAGCGCCAGGGGGCTTTTCACCCCTCCACTTT
CASSLAPGGFSPLHF
>-|few|TRBJ2-7|TRBV27
TGTGCCAGCAGTTTATCTCCTACTTACGAGCAGTACTTC
CASSLSPTYEQYF
>-|many|TRBJ2-1|TRBV11-1
TGTGCCAGCAGCAGGGACAATGAGCAGTTCTTC
CASSRDNEQFF
>TRBD2|-|TRBJ2-1|TRBV3-1
TGTGCCAGCAGCCAAGAGCCCGGGACTAGCGGGAGCGATGAGCAGTTCTTC
CASSQEPGTSGSDEQFF
>TRBD1|many|TRBJ1-5|TRBV6-1
TGTGCCAGCAGTGAATCGGGACAGCAAAATCAGCCCCAGCATTTT
CASSESGQQNQPQHF
>-|many|TRBJ1-6|TRBV19
TGTGCCAGTAGTACCACACAGGGCCTTGGGAATTCACCCCTCCACTTT
CASSTTQGLGNSPLHF
>-|-|TRBJ1-2|TRBV7-2
TGTGCCAGCAGGTCGACTATCTATGGCTACACCTTC
CASRSTIYGYTF
>TRBD1|many|TRBJ2-7|TRBV5-1
TGCGCCAGCAGCCCCGGGACAGGATCATTCTACGAGCAGTACTTC
CASSPGTGSFYEQYF
>TRBD2|many|TRBJ2-5|TRBV3-1
TGTGCCAGCAGCCTCGCCGGGACTAGTGAAGAGACCCAGTACTTC
CASSLAGTSEETQYF
>TRBD2|many|TRBJ2-2|TRBV5-4
TGTGCCAGCAGCAAGGGGACTAGCGGGGACACCGGGGAGCTGTTTTTT
CASSKGTSGDTGELFF
>-|many|TRBJ2-1|TRBV7-3
TGTGCCAGCAGCTTAACAGGTGGAGGGGCCAGGGTAAATGAGCAGTTCTTC
CASSLTGGGARVNEQFF
>-|-|TRBJ2-7|TRBV20-1
TGCAGTGCTACACAGACGAAATACGAGCAGTACTTC
CSATQTKYEQYF